A single sample is the source of the 9 T cell receptor beta chains below, sequenced in a study of CD8+ T cells in alopecia areata. Treatment meaning: oral pan-JAK inhibitor, 5-10 mg twice daily. TCR sequencing used cDNA made by reverse transcription of extracted RNA. TCRdb's table, derived via immunoSEQ multiplex PCR, lists solely in-frame clones and lacks some. This sample has some 180,000 clones, with less than 70% found just once. The starting material was CD8+ T cells sorted from blood, obtained at week 24, from a patient treated with tofacitinib. These receptors were obtained from a human donor with alopecia areata.

This clone appeared a single time. The chain links TRBV5-1 to TRBJ2-5; the D gene is possibly TRBD2 (5 bases). From germline, CDR1 is SGHRS and CDR2 YFSETQ. This CDR3 comprises 13 residues. Trimming stripped 6 bases from V and 5 bases from J, with 14 bases between. CDR3: CASTRSERETQYF. CDR3 sequence (DNA): TGCGCCAGCACCCGTAGCGAGCGCGAGACCCAGTACTTC.

This clone turned up a few times. The chain is built from TRBV6-4 and TRBJ2-3; 10 nucleotides line up with TRBD2. The germline V gene encodes CDR1 MRHNA and CDR2 SNTAGT. With V trimmed by 2 bases and J by 1 base, 9 bases remained unmatched. There are 18 residues in the CDR3. CDR3 DNA: TGTGCCAGCAGTGACCCTAACGAGCGGGGGGGCCGCACAGATACGCAGTATTTT. Translating it yields CASSDPNERGGRTDTQYF.

The chain couples TRBV5-8 to TRBJ2-1; 9 nucleotides agree with TRBD1. The V and J ends lost 4 bases and 8 bases, in that order; junction bases with no gene match: 16. In germline, CDR1 is SGHTS, CDR2 YDEGEE. There are 17 residues in the CDR3. In DNA, the CDR3 is TGTGCCAGCAGCCCGACGAGGACAGGGGATCCCCCCTATGAGCAGTTCTTC. Residues: CASSPTRTGDPPYEQFF.

Regarding this clone: Other DNA variants within this sample encode the same CDR3. The chain employs TRBV5-6 and TRBJ1-1, with D maybe TRBD1 (5 bases). This CDR3 contains 12 residues. V lost 4 bases and J lost 6, with 10 bases in between. Germline V gives CDR1 SGHDT, CDR2 YYEEEE. The CDR3 protein is CASSLGTSEAFF. CDR3 nucleotides: TGTGCCAGCAGCCTAGGGACGTCTGAAGCTTTCTTT.

This clone was counted a few times. The chain combines TRBV2 with TRBJ2-3, with D perhaps matching TRBD1 (7 bases). The length of the CDR3 is 13 residues. The germline V and J ends were trimmed by 7 bases and 4 bases, with 12 bases remaining between them. CDR1 and CDR2 (germline): SNHLY, FYNNEI. CDR3 sequence (DNA): TGTGCCAGCAATCCCAGGGGGGCAGATACGCAGTATTTT. Translating gives CASNPRGADTQYF.

This clone was seen once. The chain has TRBV5-6 and TRBJ1-2; the D is unclear. CDR3 length equals 12 residues. V was shortened by 4 bases and J by 4 bases, with 8 bases between the two germline ends. Germline CDR1 and CDR2: SGHDT and YYEEEE. Written as DNA, the CDR3 is TGTGCCAGCAGCGCGGGAAGCTATGGCTACACCTTC. Residues: CASSAGSYGYTF.

J is TRBJ2-5 and V is TRBV6-5; D gene uncertain. This CDR3 has 13 amino acids. V lost 2 bases, J lost 2 bases, and 6 bases lay in between. From germline, CDR1 is MNHEY and CDR2 SVGAGI. As DNA, the CDR3 is TGTGCCAGCAGTTACGACTTACAAGAGACCCAGTACTTC. It codes for CASSYDLQETQYF.

This clone has just a few counts. The chain recombines TRBV19 with TRBJ2-6; D not resolved. The CDR3 totals 15 residues. Trimming took 2 bases from V and 4 from J, leaving 9 bases between them. Germline V lookup: CDR1 LNHDA, CDR2 SQIVND (reference sequence). Here the CDR3 DNA reads TGTGCCAGTAGTATATCCGTATCCGGGGCCAACGTCCTGACTTTC. Translated: CASSISVSGANVLTF. The variable domain in full, with the rest retrieved from reference TRBV19 and TRBJ2-6, is DGGITQSPKYLFRKEGQNVTLSCEQNLNHDAMYWYRQDPGQGLRLIYYSQIVNDFQKGDIAEGYSVSREKKESFPLTVTSAQKNPTAFYLCASSISVSGANVLTFGAGSRLTVL.

The V call is TRBV15, the J call TRBJ2-6; D is uncertain. The V gene's germline CDR1 is LNHNV and CDR2 YYDKDF (reference sequence). The CDR3 sequence is 18 residues long. The V end was cut by 4 bases, the J end by 0 bases, with 16 bases between. Written as DNA, the CDR3 is TGTGCCACCAGCATTCAAGGCTTATCATACTCTGGGGCCAACGTCCTGACTTTC. It encodes CATSIQGLSYSGANVLTF.